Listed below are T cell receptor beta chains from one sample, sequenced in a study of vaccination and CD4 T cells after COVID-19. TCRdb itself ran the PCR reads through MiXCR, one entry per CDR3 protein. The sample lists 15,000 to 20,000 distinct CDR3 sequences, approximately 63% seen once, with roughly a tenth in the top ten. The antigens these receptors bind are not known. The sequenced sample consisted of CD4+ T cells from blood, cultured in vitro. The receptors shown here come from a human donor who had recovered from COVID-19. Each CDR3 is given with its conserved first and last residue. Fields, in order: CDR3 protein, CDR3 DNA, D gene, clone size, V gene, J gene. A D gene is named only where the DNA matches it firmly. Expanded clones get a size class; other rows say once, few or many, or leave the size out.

CDR3aa: CASSPTPGVEDYGYTF
CDR3nt: TGTGCCAGCTCACCCACCCCAGGGGTAGAAGACTATGGCTACACCTTC
d_gene: .
abundance: .
v_gene: TRBV18
j_gene: TRBJ1-2

CDR3aa: CASSNRDRVTEAFF
CDR3nt: TGTGCCAGCAGTAACCGGGACAGGGTGACTGAAGCTTTCTTT
d_gene: TRBD1
abundance: .
v_gene: TRBV6-1
j_gene: TRBJ1-1

CDR3aa: CAWRLQGKGPEAFF
CDR3nt: TGTGCCTGGAGGCTTCAGGGGAAGGGACCTGAAGCTTTCTTT
d_gene: .
abundance: .
v_gene: TRBV30
j_gene: TRBJ1-1

CDR3aa: CASSPQGADYGYTF
CDR3nt: TGTGCCAGCAGCCCCCAAGGGGCAGACTATGGCTACACCTTC
d_gene: .
abundance: .
v_gene: TRBV7-3
j_gene: TRBJ1-2

CDR3aa: CAIALSGSTDTQYF
CDR3nt: TGTGCCATCGCTTTAAGCGGGAGCACAGATACGCAGTATTTT
d_gene: .
abundance: .
v_gene: TRBV10-3
j_gene: TRBJ2-3

CDR3aa: CATSDPGTNTGELFF
CDR3nt: TGTGCCACCAGTGACCCCGGGACGAACACCGGGGAGCTGTTTTTT
d_gene: .
abundance: .
v_gene: TRBV24-1
j_gene: TRBJ2-2

CDR3aa: CASSVNDLGGYTF
CDR3nt: TGTGCCAGCAGCGTGAACGACCTAGGGGGCTACACCTTC
d_gene: .
abundance: .
v_gene: TRBV9
j_gene: TRBJ1-2

CDR3aa: CASSARRGKLFF
CDR3nt: TGTGCCAGCAGCGCTAGACGGGGGAAACTGTTTTTT
d_gene: .
abundance: once
v_gene: TRBV7-9
j_gene: TRBJ1-4

CDR3aa: CASSLEGVDTEAFF
CDR3nt: TGTGCCAGCAGCTTAGAGGGGGTTGACACTGAAGCTTTCTTT
d_gene: .
abundance: .
v_gene: TRBV7-8
j_gene: TRBJ1-1

CDR3aa: CASSLGRTESSPLHF
CDR3nt: TGCGCCAGCAGCTTAGGGCGGACGGAGAGTTCACCCCTCCACTTT
d_gene: .
abundance: few
v_gene: TRBV5-1
j_gene: TRBJ1-6

CDR3aa: CASSPLEGVHEQYF
CDR3nt: TGTGCCAGCAGTCCCCTTGAAGGAGTTCACGAGCAGTACTTC
d_gene: .
abundance: .
v_gene: TRBV6-1
j_gene: TRBJ2-7

CDR3aa: CATGQGMAEAFF
CDR3nt: TGTGCCACGGGACAGGGGATGGCTGAAGCTTTCTTT
d_gene: TRBD1
abundance: .
v_gene: TRBV2
j_gene: TRBJ1-1

CDR3aa: CASSRRDRARSPLHF
CDR3nt: TGTGCCAGCAGCAGACGAGACAGGGCCCGGTCACCCCTCCACTTT
d_gene: .
abundance: .
v_gene: TRBV21-1
j_gene: TRBJ1-6

CDR3aa: CSARDPTGFSYEQYF
CDR3nt: TGCAGTGCTAGAGATCCAACGGGGTTCTCCTACGAGCAGTACTTC
d_gene: .
abundance: .
v_gene: TRBV20-1
j_gene: TRBJ2-7

CDR3aa: CASSFQRTLGNEQFF
CDR3nt: TGTGCCAGCAGTTTCCAGCGGACTCTGGGCAATGAGCAGTTCTTC
d_gene: .
abundance: .
v_gene: TRBV27
j_gene: TRBJ2-1

CDR3aa: CSASNATTGELFF
CDR3nt: TGCAGTGCTTCCAACGCCACGACCGGGGAGCTGTTTTTT
d_gene: .
abundance: .
v_gene: TRBV20-1
j_gene: TRBJ2-2

CDR3aa: CASSIDVQGMDEQYF
CDR3nt: TGTGCCAGTAGTATAGATGTTCAGGGGATGGACGAGCAGTACTTC
d_gene: .
abundance: .
v_gene: TRBV19
j_gene: TRBJ2-7

CDR3aa: CAWSGLRTDTQYF
CDR3nt: TGTGCCTGGAGTGGGCTCCGCACAGATACGCAGTATTTT
d_gene: .
abundance: .
v_gene: TRBV30
j_gene: TRBJ2-3

CDR3aa: CASSYPPTANTEAFF
CDR3nt: TGTGCCAGCAGTTACCCCCCGACAGCGAACACTGAAGCTTTCTTT
d_gene: .
abundance: few
v_gene: TRBV6-5
j_gene: TRBJ1-1

CDR3aa: CSAPGSGGSRNTEAFF
CDR3nt: TGCAGTGCTCCGGGCTCAGGGGGCAGCCGGAACACTGAAGCTTTCTTT
d_gene: TRBD1
abundance: .
v_gene: TRBV20-1
j_gene: TRBJ1-1

CDR3aa: CSVVGRREAPDTQYF
CDR3nt: TGCAGCGTTGTGGGGCGGCGGGAGGCACCAGATACGCAGTATTTT
d_gene: TRBD2
abundance: .
v_gene: TRBV29-1
j_gene: TRBJ2-3

CDR3aa: CASSYRANQPQHF
CDR3nt: TGTGCCAGCAGTTACAGGGCCAATCAGCCCCAGCATTTT
d_gene: .
abundance: few
v_gene: TRBV6-5
j_gene: TRBJ1-5

CDR3aa: CASSRNQGVDTGELFF
CDR3nt: TGTGCCAGCAGCCGAAACCAAGGGGTAGACACCGGGGAGCTGTTTTTT
d_gene: .
abundance: .
v_gene: TRBV7-3
j_gene: TRBJ2-2

CDR3aa: CASSPTGIGAGELFF
CDR3nt: TGTGCCAGCAGTCCGACAGGGATTGGCGCCGGGGAGCTGTTTTTT
d_gene: TRBD1
abundance: few
v_gene: TRBV6-2/TRBV6-3
j_gene: TRBJ2-2

CDR3aa: CASSEGTGLLNEQFF
CDR3nt: TGTGCCAGCAGTGAGGGGACAGGGCTCCTCAATGAGCAGTTCTTC
d_gene: TRBD1
abundance: .
v_gene: TRBV2
j_gene: TRBJ2-1

CDR3aa: CASSELGQGQTGELFF
CDR3nt: TGTGCCAGCAGTGAATTAGGACAGGGACAGACCGGGGAGCTGTTTTTT
d_gene: TRBD1
abundance: .
v_gene: TRBV2
j_gene: TRBJ2-2

CDR3aa: CASSLGDYGYTF
CDR3nt: TGTGCCAGCAGCTTAGGGGATTATGGCTACACCTTC
d_gene: .
abundance: .
v_gene: TRBV7-2
j_gene: TRBJ1-2